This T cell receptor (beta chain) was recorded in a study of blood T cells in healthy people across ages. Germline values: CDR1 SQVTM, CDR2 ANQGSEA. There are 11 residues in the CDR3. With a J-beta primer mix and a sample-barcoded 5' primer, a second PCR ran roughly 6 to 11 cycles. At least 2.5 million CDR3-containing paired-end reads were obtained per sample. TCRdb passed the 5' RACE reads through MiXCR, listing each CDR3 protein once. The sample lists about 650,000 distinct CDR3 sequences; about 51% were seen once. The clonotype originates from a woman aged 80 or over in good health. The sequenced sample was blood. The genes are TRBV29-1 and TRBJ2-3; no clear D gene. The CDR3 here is CNVDRTDTQYF. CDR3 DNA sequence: TGCAATGTTGACCGCACAGATACGCAGTATTTT.